This TCR beta chain derives from a study of tumor-infiltrating lymphocytes in primary liver carcinoma. Study background: Primary liver carcinomas in the patients were surgically resected. Sample yields of productive TCRbeta reads, ranging from roughly 3.65 to 7.13 million, were similar across tissue types. The tumors, T1-T3 N0M0 lesions, were 4.2 to 10 cm across.

The authors made TCR beta cDNA from around 500 ng total RNA with a constant-region primer. Amplification in three nested multiplex PCR rounds with slightly modified ARM-PCR gave rise to TCR beta libraries. It was with TRBV1-TRBV30 forward primers and a C-beta reverse primer that the first two PCR rounds were run, at roughly 10 cycles each. TCRdb recomputed calls from the multiplex PCR reads with MiXCR, one row per CDR3 protein. The sample has 300,000 to 400,000 distinct CDR3 sequences; 55% to 65% are singletons. At least ten counts were recorded for this clonotype. Unsorted whole blood yielded the blood RNA, and germline DNA was also extracted. This CDR3 has 15 residues. Unmatched junction bases numbered 4, after V lost 7 bases and J lost 2 bases.

The TCR sequence derives from a man in his forties or fifties with primary liver carcinoma and hepatitis B virus infection. J is TRBJ1-4 and V is TRBV12-3 or TRBV12-4; TRBD1 agrees at 10 bases. The sequenced sample consisted of peripheral blood. Here the CDR3 reads CASIKTGGTNEKLFF. In DNA form, the CDR3 reads TGTGCCAGCATCAAGACAGGGGGCACTAATGAAAAACTGTTTTTT.